This is a list of T cell receptor beta chains from one sample in a study of blood T cell repertoires in COVID-19. Assay used: immunoSEQ multiplex PCR; TCRdb lists only in-frame clones, some missing. Among 300,000 to 350,000 clones, approximately 86% were seen once, and the ten largest hold approximately 9.3%. The specimen sequenced was peripheral blood. All receptors derive from a man aged 25 to 40 with COVID-19, enrolled during active disease. CDR3s include the opening cysteine and the closing phenylalanine or tryptophan. A D gene is named only where the DNA matches it firmly.

J gene: TRBJ1-3
V gene: TRBV6-5
D gene: -
CDR3 protein: CASSYEASGNTIYF

J gene: TRBJ2-2
V gene: TRBV5-1
D gene: -
CDR3 protein: CASSSRLPNFNTGELFF

J gene: TRBJ2-5
V gene: TRBV3-1/TRBV3-2
D gene: -
CDR3 protein: CASSERAVSFQETQYF

J gene: TRBJ2-3
V gene: TRBV2
D gene: -
CDR3 protein: CASRRDRSTDTQYF

J gene: TRBJ1-2
V gene: TRBV28
D gene: -
CDR3 protein: CASTRDTSNYGYTF

J gene: TRBJ2-7
V gene: TRBV19
D gene: TRBD2
CDR3 protein: CASSIWAGAGYEQYF

J gene: TRBJ1-2
V gene: TRBV7-9
D gene: TRBD1
CDR3 protein: CASSPGQGALGYTF

J gene: TRBJ2-2
V gene: TRBV25-1
D gene: TRBD2
CDR3 protein: CASSLASGAWTGELFF

J gene: TRBJ1-2
V gene: TRBV19
D gene: -
CDR3 protein: CASSHGGNYGYTF

J gene: TRBJ2-7
V gene: TRBV6-1
D gene: -
CDR3 protein: CASKTGLHTYEQYF

J gene: TRBJ1-1
V gene: TRBV28
D gene: -
CDR3 protein: CASSFRGSNTEAFF

J gene: TRBJ2-2
V gene: TRBV19
D gene: -
CDR3 protein: CASSPRDGYTGELFF

J gene: TRBJ1-2
V gene: TRBV2
D gene: -
CDR3 protein: CASSEPVSGSGGYTF

J gene: TRBJ2-5
V gene: TRBV3-1/TRBV3-2
D gene: TRBD2
CDR3 protein: CASSQDLIAGEETQYF

J gene: TRBJ2-7
V gene: TRBV28
D gene: -
CDR3 protein: CASSLRVTDEQYF

J gene: TRBJ2-7
V gene: TRBV20-1
D gene: TRBD1
CDR3 protein: CSASGTDSYEQYF

J gene: TRBJ2-4
V gene: TRBV19
D gene: TRBD1
CDR3 protein: CASSIKTGWNIQYF

J gene: TRBJ2-3
V gene: TRBV4-3
D gene: TRBD2
CDR3 protein: CASSQEAAGGITDTQYF

J gene: TRBJ2-6
V gene: TRBV28
D gene: -
CDR3 protein: CASSFPRGGAGGFGANVLTF

J gene: TRBJ2-7
V gene: TRBV7-2
D gene: -
CDR3 protein: CASSLGVGQRRGEQYF

J gene: TRBJ1-1
V gene: TRBV25-1
D gene: -
CDR3 protein: CASSLQGTTTEAFF

J gene: TRBJ2-7
V gene: TRBV11-3
D gene: -
CDR3 protein: CASSPLAGTSYEQYF

J gene: TRBJ2-3
V gene: TRBV3-1/TRBV3-2
D gene: TRBD1
CDR3 protein: CASSHPFGTGVPDTQYF

J gene: TRBJ1-2
V gene: TRBV6-2/TRBV6-3
D gene: TRBD1
CDR3 protein: CASSPRDRKYYGYTF